The rows below give T cell receptor beta chains drawn from one sample of a study of shared clonotypes between healthy human individuals. Generated by immunoSEQ multiplex PCR, the TCRdb table keeps only in-frame clones and is missing some. The repertoire includes 1.6 million or so clones, about 98.5% of them detected once, and about 0.4% sits in the top ten. Sequencing was done on a sample of naive CD4+ T cells sorted from blood. These receptors were collected from a man aged 25 to 40 in good health. CDR3s include the opening cysteine and the closing phenylalanine or tryptophan. D genes are given only for firm matches.

v_call	d_call	j_call	cdr3_nt	cdr3_aa
TRBV2	-	TRBJ2-7	TGTGCCAGCAATGGGGGGCGCGGTCTCGAGCAGTACTTC	CASNGGRGLEQYF
TRBV7-8	TRBD1	TRBJ1-5	TGTGCCAGCAGCTTAGGACAGGGGCAACATAGCAATCAGCCCCAGCATTTT	CASSLGQGQHSNQPQHF
TRBV5-1	-	TRBJ2-5	TGCGCCAGCAGCTACGGACTGTTTCAAGAGACCCAGTACTTC	CASSYGLFQETQYF
TRBV7-9	TRBD1	TRBJ2-5	TGTGCCAGCAGCCCACAGGGGGGTCAAACAGAGACCCAGTACTTC	CASSPQGGQTETQYF
TRBV9	TRBD1	TRBJ2-2	TGTGCCAGCAGCCTGGGACAGCGCGCCGGGGAGCTGTTTTTT	CASSLGQRAGELFF
TRBV7-9	TRBD2	TRBJ2-3	TGTGCCAGCAGCTTGGGGGGCGCGGGAGGCAAAGATACGCAGTATTTT	CASSLGGAGGKDTQYF
TRBV5-4	-	TRBJ1-4	TGTGCCAGCAGCTTGCGAGGGGGGGTTAAAGAAAAACTGTTTTTT	CASSLRGGVKEKLFF
TRBV28	TRBD2	TRBJ2-3	TGTGCCAGCCTATGGGGGGGAGGCACAGATACGCAGTATTTT	CASLWGGGTDTQYF
TRBV2	TRBD1	TRBJ1-4	TGTGCCAGCAGTCTCGACAGGGGAGATGAAAAACTGTTTTTT	CASSLDRGDEKLFF
TRBV27	-	TRBJ2-1	TGTGCCAGCAGTTCCTACAGGGAAAACAATGAGCAGTTCTTC	CASSSYRENNEQFF
TRBV27	-	TRBJ2-2	TGTGCCAGCAGTTTAAGGCGGGGCGGTACCGGGGAGCTGTTTTTT	CASSLRRGGTGELFF
TRBV25-1	-	TRBJ2-3	TGTGCCAGCAGGACGCCCGGGCACACAGATACGCAGTATTTT	CASRTPGHTDTQYF
TRBV6-5	TRBD1	TRBJ2-5	TGTGCCAGCAGTTTCGGAGGACAGGGGCAAGAGACCCAGTACTTC	CASSFGGQGQETQYF
TRBV7-9	TRBD1	TRBJ1-5	TGTGCCAGTGGGACAGGGAGACATCAGCCCCAGCATTTT	CASGTGRHQPQHF
TRBV18	TRBD1	TRBJ1-1	TGTGCCAGCTCACAACCTGCGACAGGGATCACTGAAGCTTTCTTT	CASSQPATGITEAFF
TRBV2	-	TRBJ2-7	TGTGCCAGCAGTCGAGGGGGATACGAGCAGTACTTC	CASSRGGYEQYF
TRBV9	-	TRBJ2-7	TGTGCCAGCAGCGCATCGACTAGTTTCGGCGAGCAGTACTTC	CASSASTSFGEQYF
TRBV6-6	-	TRBJ2-5	TGTGCCAGCAGTTACCGTCGGACTGCCACGGGAGAGACCCAGTACTTC	CASSYRRTATGETQYF
TRBV4-1	TRBD1	TRBJ1-3	TGCGCCAGCAGCCGTCAACAGGGGGCTGGAAACACCATATATTTT	CASSRQQGAGNTIYF
TRBV21-1	-	TRBJ1-5	TGTGCCAGCAGCAATGGAGTACACAATCAGCCCCAGCATTTT	CASSNGVHNQPQHF
TRBV5-3	-	TRBJ1-2	TGTGCCAGAAGCTTGGACAACTATGGCTACACCTTC	CARSLDNYGYTF
TRBV10-3	-	TRBJ2-6	TGTGCCATCAGGGAAGACAACACTGGGGCCAACGTCCTGACTTTC	CAIREDNTGANVLTF
TRBV2	TRBD1	TRBJ1-5	TGTGCCAGCACCGGACAGGGGTTCCCTCAGCCCCAGCATTTT	CASTGQGFPQPQHF
TRBV6-1	-	TRBJ2-2	TGTGCCAGCGGGAACACCGGGGAGCTGTTTTTT	CASGNTGELFF
TRBV4-1	TRBD2	TRBJ2-7	TGCGCCAGCAGCCGCCTCAAAGGGACTATTCCCTACGAGCAGTACTTC	CASSRLKGTIPYEQYF
TRBV5-1	TRBD2	TRBJ2-1	TGCGCCAGCAGCTTGGTCGAGGCTAGCGGGAGGGCCGAGCGGTTCTTC	CASSLVEASGRAERFF
TRBV5-4	-	TRBJ1-2	TGTGCCAGCAGCTTGGCTGGGAGGGGCCCTAACTATGGCTACACCTTC	CASSLAGRGPNYGYTF
TRBV5-1	-	TRBJ2-1	TGCGCCAGCAGCGGGACCGGGCCGGGGGTCAATGAGCAGTTCTTC	CASSGTGPGVNEQFF
TRBV6-5	-	TRBJ2-5	TGTGCCAGCAGTTACGCGGCAGCTCAAGAGACCCAGTACTTC	CASSYAAAQETQYF
TRBV10-3	-	TRBJ2-5	TGTGCCATCAGTGAGCGGTCAGAGACCCAGTACTTC	CAISERSETQYF
TRBV7-7	-	TRBJ2-5	TGTGCCAGCAGCCTGGGGTGGGACGAGACCCAGTACTTC	CASSLGWDETQYF